Below, one T cell receptor (beta chain) is given with its context. This clonotype was seen ten or more times. The target of this receptor is not known. It has no much larger one-base neighbor in the sample; base qualities were not kept. TCRdb lists the instrument as Illumina HiSeq 2500. TCR beta libraries were prepared by quantitative 5'-RACE with molecular barcodes. The authors' pipeline ran thus. Disease-linked TCR variants were identified with a new computational method built on a probabilistic model of VDJ rearrangement. In TCRdb, the public reads were trimmed at Q25 with fastp and aligned with MiXCR, with productive beta chains retained. Rows are unified per CDR3 protein, each entry keeping the most common DNA and genes. The V and J calls reflect TCRdb's pipeline rather than the authors' work. The sample table records fewer than 250,000 distinct CDR3 sequences; under 12% of these occur just once. The ten largest clones take up about 2.8% of the sample.

The data derive from a study of CD8 T cells in ankylosing spondylitis (dated by TCRdb to between 2016 and 2019). Study-wide context: To find TCR variants linked to disease, the study profiled T cell receptor beta repertoires in ankylosing spondylitis patients and healthy donors. The whole study cohort included about a hundred healthy donors and 20 to 30 ankylosing spondylitis patients. Peripheral blood was sampled, and synovial fluid was additionally collected from ankylosing spondylitis patients. Paper-wide results and their limitations: The disease-linked clones showed a CD8+ phenotype and occurred at relatively low frequencies in peripheral blood. Some motif variants had previously been reported in the synovial fluid and blood of reactive arthritis patients, which suggests shared mechanisms of disease initiation. A TCR beta motif made up of 7 to 9 highly homologous amino acid variants appeared to be characteristic of blood from ankylosing spondylitis patients. According to the report, matched synovial fluid samples from ankylosing spondylitis patients were significantly enriched for the disease-linked clones.

The germline V gene (reference sequence) supplies CDR1 WNHNN and CDR2 SYGVQD. The CDR3 runs 17 residues from the cysteine to the phenylalanine. Of the read, only the CDR3 DNA is kept; its 51 bases are in frame from base 1. V trim: 8 bases; J trim: 0 bases; unmatched bases: 7. The TCR comes from a male donor with ankylosing spondylitis or in good health (not recorded which). The sequence joins TRBV10-1 to TRBJ2-1; 13 bases in between match TRBD2. The sample comprised blood, either unsorted or a sorted T cell fraction (not recorded which). The nucleotide sequence reads as follows: TGCGCCAGCTCCCAGGGACTAGCGGGGAGCTCCTACAATGAGCAGTTCTTC. Translated, this is CASSQGLAGSSYNEQFF.